Listed here are 18 T cell receptor beta chains from one sample, sequenced in a study of blood T cell repertoires in COVID-19. Profiling relied on immunoSEQ multiplex PCR, and the TCRdb table lists in-frame clones only, not all of them. The sample consists of 200,000 to 300,000 clones, roughly 86% of them appearing once. Input material: peripheral blood. The receptor source for this set is a woman in her 30s who had recovered from COVID-19.

The rearrangement joins TRBV2 to TRBJ2-5; TRBD2 aligns across 8 bases. Germline lookup yields CDR1 SNHLY and CDR2 FYNNEI. The trim removed 6 bases at V and 5 bases at J, leaving 8 bases unmatched. The CDR3 sequence is 14 residues long. The CDR3 coding sequence is TGTGCCAGCAGCCCCGGGACTAGGTCCGAGACCCAGTACTTC. Translating gives CASSPGTRSETQYF.

The V gene is TRBV7-2, the J gene TRBJ1-3, with D possibly being TRBD1 (5 bases). CDR1 SGHTA and CDR2 FQGNSA come from the germline V gene. V was pared by 5 bases and J by 2 bases, with 10 bases between. This CDR3 is built from 14 residues. In nucleotides, the CDR3 is TGTGCCAGCAGCCCGGGACTAACTGGAAACACCATATATTTT. This codes for CASSPGLTGNTIYF.

V gene TRBV7-9 combines with J gene TRBJ1-5; TRBD1 might be the D (6 bases). The CDR3 totals 15 residues. Germline CDR1 and CDR2: SEHNR and FQNEAQ (reference sequence). Trimming shortened V by 1 base and J by 11 bases, and 18 bases separated the two germline ends. The DNA for the CDR3 is TGTGCCAGCAGCTTAGGGACCAAGGGGGAGGGGGCCCAGCATTTT. Encoded protein: CASSLGTKGEGAQHF.

This rearrangement joins TRBV7-9 to TRBJ2-5, with 8 nucleotides matching TRBD1. Germline values: CDR1 SEHNR, CDR2 FQNEAQ (reference sequence). The V segment lost 5 bases and the J segment 7 bases; nucleotides outside the gene matches: 9. The CDR3 extends over 14 amino acids. The CDR3 protein is CASSNGQGVGTQYF. DNA of the CDR3: TGTGCCAGCAGCAACGGACAGGGCGTGGGGACCCAGTACTTC. Supplemented by reference TRBV7-9 and TRBJ2-5, the full variable domain reads DTGVSQNPRHKITKRGQNVTFRCDPISEHNRLYWYRQTLGQGPEFLTYFQNEAQLEKSRLLSDRFSAERPKGSFSTLEIQRTEQGDSAMYLCASSNGQGVGTQYFGPGTRLLVL.

The V and J genes are TRBV30 and TRBJ2-7, with 8 nucleotides matching TRBD1. Germline CDR1 and CDR2: GTSNPN and SVGIG (reference sequence). The J segment lost 0 bases and the V segment lost 5 bases, leaving 6 bases of the junction unmatched. This CDR3 spans 14 amino acids. The CDR3 nucleotides are TGTGCCTGGGGGACAGGCGAAGTCTCCTACGAGCAGTACTTC. It yields the protein CAWGTGEVSYEQYF.

The genes are TRBV5-1 and TRBJ2-3; 7 positions match TRBD1. After removal of 4 bases from V and 6 bases from J, the junction contained 8 bases not matched to a gene. The germline gives CDR1 SGHRS, CDR2 YFSETQ. There are 14 residues in the CDR3. Here the CDR3 DNA reads TGCGCCAGCAGCATCGGACAGGTTGGTGATACGCAGTATTTT. It is translated as CASSIGQVGDTQYF.

V and J are TRBV5-5 and TRBJ1-6; no definite D call. The CDR3 has 13 amino acids. V was clipped by 0 bases and J by 10 bases, with 8 bases between them. Germline CDR1 is SGHKS and CDR2 is YYEKEE (reference sequence). The CDR3 loop reads CASSLVGGSPLHF. Written as DNA, the CDR3 is TGTGCCAGCAGCTTGGTTGGAGGGTCACCCCTCCACTTT.

This sequence joins TRBV5-1 and TRBJ2-7; TRBD1 is a possible D gene (6 bases). Germline V gene lookup returns CDR1 SGHRS and CDR2 YFSETQ. Deletions cut 0 bases from V and 4 bases from J, with 17 bases between. This CDR3 is built from 16 residues. The chain's CDR3 is CASSLALRTDEYEQYF. CDR3 bases: TGCGCCAGCAGCTTGGCCCTTAGGACAGACGAATACGAGCAGTACTTC. The whole variable domain, filled in from reference TRBV5-1 and TRBJ2-7, reads KAGVTQTPRYLIKTRGQQVTLSCSPISGHRSVSWYQQTPGQGLQFLFEYFSETQRNKGNFPGRFSGRQFSNSRSEMNVSTLELGDSALYLCASSLALRTDEYEQYFGPGTRLTVT.

This clone showed up just a few times. The chain joins TRBV5-5 to TRBJ2-2, with 7 bases fitting TRBD1. V lost 4 bases to trimming and J lost 4 bases; unmatched junction nucleotides: 7. The CDR3 length is 15 residues. Germline CDR1 reads SGHKS; CDR2 reads YYEKEE (reference sequence). The CDR3 region is CASSITWTGTGELFF. DNA of the CDR3: TGTGCCAGCAGCATTACCTGGACAGGCACCGGGGAGCTGTTTTTT.

This clone appeared a few times. The chain joins TRBV6-5 to TRBJ2-7, with D uncertain. CDR3 length: 12 amino acids. Germline CDR1 and CDR2: MNHEY and SVGAGI. The germline V and J ends were trimmed by 8 bases and 2 bases, with 10 bases remaining between them. The CDR3 region has the DNA TGTGCCAGCGCTCGGTTTACCTACGAGCAGTACTTC. Translating gives CASARFTYEQYF.

The chain employs TRBV6-1 and TRBJ1-1; D unresolved. The CDR3 contains 12 residues. V was cut by 1 base and J by 11 bases, with 11 bases left in between. Germline V gene lookup returns CDR1 MNHNS and CDR2 SASEGT. The CDR3 loop is CASSEGVIRAFF. For the CDR3, the DNA is TGTGCCAGCAGTGAAGGAGTCATACGGGCTTTCTTT.

The genes are TRBV9 and TRBJ2-3, with 10 nucleotides matching TRBD2. Germline V gene data show CDR1 as SGDLS and CDR2 as YYNGEE. Losses at the gene ends were 4 bases for V and 5 bases for J; bases not matched to a gene: 13. This CDR3 has 17 amino acids. In DNA form, the CDR3 reads TGTGCCAGCAGCCACCCAACCAGCGGGGGGGCAGAAGATACGCAGTATTTT. It encodes CASSHPTSGGAEDTQYF.

The chain employs TRBV7-6 and TRBJ2-7; a weak D match, TRBD1 (5 bases). The CDR3 runs 15 residues. Deletions cut 5 bases from V and 0 bases from J, with 14 bases between. Germline V gene data show CDR1 as SGHVS and CDR2 as FNYEAQ. CDR3 region: CASSKDTPLSYEQYF. For the CDR3, the DNA is TGTGCCAGCAGCAAGGACACTCCCCTCTCCTACGAGCAGTACTTC. Combining the CDR3 with reference TRBV7-6 and TRBJ2-7 gives the whole variable domain GAGVSQSPRYKVTKRGQDVALRCDPISGHVSLYWYRQALGQGPEFLTYFNYEAQQDKSGLPNDRFSAERPEGSISTLTIQRTEQRDSAMYRCASSKDTPLSYEQYFGPGTRLTVT.

J is TRBJ2-1 and V is TRBV2; the match to TRBD2 covers 11 bases. The J segment lost 5 bases and the V segment lost 4 bases, leaving 10 bases of the junction unmatched. Germline V gene data show CDR1 as SNHLY and CDR2 as FYNNEI. This CDR3 spans 17 amino acids. The DNA of the CDR3 is TGTGCCAGCAGTGGAAAACGGTTAGCGGGGGGGAACAATGAGCAGTTCTTC. Translated: CASSGKRLAGGNNEQFF.

The chain uses TRBV19 and TRBJ2-5; 8 positions match TRBD2. The CDR3 contains 14 residues. The germline V gene has CDR1 LNHDA and CDR2 SQIVND (reference sequence). Losses at the gene ends were 2 bases for V and 2 bases for J; bases not matched to a gene: 1. The CDR3 DNA reads TGTGCCAGTAGTATACGGGGGGGACAAGAGACCCAGTACTTC. This sequence encodes CASSIRGGQETQYF.

V usage is TRBV7-2 and J usage is TRBJ1-5; no definite D call. The CDR3 has 12 amino acids. V gave up 1 base and J gave up 9 bases, with 7 bases separating them. Looked up from germline, CDR1 is SGHTA and CDR2 is FQGNSA. CDR3 bases: TGTGCCAGCAGCTTAGTCACGGGGCCCCAGCATTTT. As protein: CASSLVTGPQHF.

In its sample, this clone was seen once. This sequence joins TRBV5-1 and TRBJ2-1; weak D call: TRBD2 (5 bases). The V and J ends lost 0 bases and 5 bases respectively, with 15 bases between them. This CDR3 comprises 16 residues. Germline lookup yields CDR1 SGHRS and CDR2 YFSETQ. Here the CDR3 reads CASSLEASSINNEQFF. The CDR3 nucleotides read TGCGCCAGCAGCTTGGAGGCTAGCAGTATAAACAATGAGCAGTTCTTC.

The chain employs TRBV24-1 and TRBJ1-2, with 9 bases lining up with TRBD1. Germline CDR1 KGHDR, CDR2 SFDVKD. Trimming removed 8 bases from V and 4 bases from J; junction bases left unmatched: 16. This CDR3 region has 17 residues. CDR3 residues: CATMRWGQGFSCYGYTF. CDR3 sequence (DNA): TGTGCCACCATGCGGTGGGGACAGGGTTTTAGTTGCTATGGCTACACCTTC.